This T cell receptor (beta chain) came from a study of blood T cell repertoires in COVID-19. The wider study: Whether acute or convalescent, the COVID-19 samples came from the United States, Italy and Spain. From T cells, B-cell-depleted T cells, or PBMCs came the material, which was cDNA or gDNA.

The trim removed 5 bases at V and 5 bases at J, leaving 7 bases unmatched. Germline V gives CDR1 LGHDT, CDR2 YNNKEL (reference sequence). CDR3 length: 15 amino acids. As processed by the authors: From reference gene primer amplification, estimates of nucleated cell counts were derived. Sequencing was performed with immunoSEQ multiplex PCR; in TCRdb, only in-frame clones are kept and a portion is missing. For V, J and clone size, that table is used; D and trimming come from the DNA. The table shows more than 85,000 clones, with 75% to 90% occurring only once. The chain combines TRBV3-1 (or the pseudogene TRBV3-2) with TRBJ2-1, with 9 bases fitting TRBD2. The receptor was derived from a human donor in a cohort sampled during active COVID-19. Sequenced sample: peripheral blood. The CDR3 coding sequence is TGTGCCAGCAGCTTCGTGGCTAGCGGGAACAATGAGCAGTTCTTC. This gives the protein CASSFVASGNNEQFF.